These 22 T cell receptor beta chains were sequenced from one sample in a study of cytomegalovirus exposure and HLA in healthy donors. Use of 60 Vbeta and 13 Jbeta primers characterized the PCR. Method: immunoSEQ multiplex PCR; TCRdb's copy keeps in-frame clones and lacks some. The repertoire holds about 59,000 clones, with roughly 75% as singletons. What was sequenced was PBMCs. The receptor set was obtained from a man aged 25-45 years in good health and CMV-seropositive.

V is TRBV28 and J is TRBJ1-5, with TRBD1 matching over 10 bases. The V gene's germline CDR1 is MDHEN and CDR2 SYDVKM. This CDR3 is built from 16 residues. V lost 2 bases, J lost 7 bases, and 8 bases stayed unmatched. The CDR3 coding sequence is TGTGCCAGCAGTTTACCGGACAGGGGGACCCGACAGCCCCAGCATTTT. It encodes CASSLPDRGTRQPQHF.

The chain recombines TRBV19 with TRBJ1-5; D gene uncertain. The CDR3 extends over 13 amino acids. The ends were cut back, 4 bases at V and 2 bases at J, with 6 bases in the middle. Germline CDR1 is LNHDA and CDR2 is SQIVND (reference sequence). CDR3: CASSKSGNQPQHF. The CDR3 bases are TGTGCCAGTAGTAAGTCGGGCAATCAGCCCCAGCATTTT.

This clone was seen a few times. The chain's CDR3 is CASSLSQSTSGNTIYF. The CDR3 region has the DNA TGCGCCAGCAGCTTGTCTCAGTCCACCTCTGGAAACACCATATATTTT. The chain has TRBV5-1 and TRBJ1-3; D remains unclear. Per the germline V gene, CDR1 is SGHRS and CDR2 is YFSETQ. V was pared by 1 base and J by 0 bases, with 11 bases between. The CDR3 covers 16 residues.

By proportion, this clone is medium-sized (0.01 to 0.1%). The chain uses TRBV7-2 and TRBJ2-3, with 10 bases that match TRBD2. Trimming took 4 bases from V and 8 from J; bases not matched to a gene: 21. CDR3 length: 19 amino acids. From germline, CDR1 is SGHTA and CDR2 FQGNSA. Written as DNA, the CDR3 is TGTGCCAGCAGCTCAAGGAGTTCATCCCTAGCGGGGGTTTTGGCTACGCAGTATTTT. The encoded protein is CASSSRSSSLAGVLATQYF.

The rearrangement links TRBV6-1 to TRBJ2-3; D may be TRBD2 (6 bases). The CDR3 has 14 residues. Germline lookup yields CDR1 MNHNS and CDR2 SASEGT. The V and J ends lost 6 bases and 2 bases respectively, with 12 bases between them. Written as DNA, the CDR3 is TGTGCCAGCAGAGCCGGGACTTCCACAGATACGCAGTATTTT. Amino acids: CASRAGTSTDTQYF.

The chain is built from TRBV28 and TRBJ1-5; D ambiguous. The V and J ends lost 7 bases and 3 bases respectively, with 28 bases between them. This CDR3 is built from 19 residues. Germline V lookup: CDR1 MDHEN, CDR2 SYDVKM. The CDR3: CASTKIITIAAGLNQPQHF. The CDR3 coding sequence is TGTGCCAGCACAAAAATAATTACTATTGCGGCGGGCCTCAATCAGCCCCAGCATTTT.

V and J are TRBV7-3 and TRBJ1-1, with a possible D match to TRBD1 (5 bases). V lost 2 bases to trimming and J lost 11 bases, with 15 bases between them. Germline-derived CDR1 and CDR2 are SGHTA and FQGTGA. This CDR3 is built from 13 residues. DNA for the CDR3: TGTGCCAGCAGCTTAGGTTTAAACAGACAGGCTTTCTTT. Translated, it gives CASSLGLNRQAFF.

The CDR3 coding sequence is TGTGCCAGTATCCCCAGTGTAAGATCTGGGGCCAACGTCCTGACTTTC. It is translated as CASIPSVRSGANVLTF. The rearrangement links TRBV19 to TRBJ2-6, with D uncertain. Trimming removed 7 bases at V and 1 base at J, with 14 bases between. The CDR3 extends over 16 amino acids. The germline gives CDR1 LNHDA, CDR2 SQIVND (reference sequence).

The chain uses TRBV2 and TRBJ1-5; tentatively, D is TRBD1 (6 bases). Per the germline V gene, CDR1 is SNHLY and CDR2 is FYNNEI. The CDR3 is 15 amino acids. V dropped 1 base and J dropped 4 bases, with 11 bases sitting between them. The CDR3 sequence is CASSEGRGWNQPQHF. CDR3 in DNA: TGTGCCAGCAGTGAAGGCAGGGGATGGAATCAGCCCCAGCATTTT.

The chain recombines TRBV6-5 with TRBJ2-4; weak D call: TRBD2 (6 bases). The CDR3 extends over 12 amino acids. Germline-derived CDR1 and CDR2 are MNHEY and SVGAGI. V was trimmed by 8 bases and J by 7 bases, leaving 12 bases between them. In DNA, the CDR3 is TGTGCCAGCGCCGGTGGAGGGAACATTCAGTACTTC. Its protein product is CASAGGGNIQYF.

The J gene is TRBJ1-2, the V gene TRBV4-2; D gene uncertain. The germline gives CDR1 LGHNA, CDR2 YNFKEQ. V lost 0 bases to trimming and J lost 8 bases, with 10 bases between them. CDR3 size: 13 residues. The CDR3 sequence is CASSQDWQSGYTF. DNA of the CDR3: TGTGCCAGCAGCCAAGACTGGCAGTCGGGCTACACCTTC.

The chain joins TRBV18 to TRBJ2-2, with TRBD1 as a possible D gene (6 bases). V was clipped by 4 bases and J by 6 bases, with 9 bases between them. This CDR3 spans 13 amino acids. Germline CDR1 reads KGHSH; CDR2 reads LQKENI. The CDR3: CASSLNRAGELFF. For the CDR3, the DNA is TGTGCCAGCTCACTCAACAGGGCCGGGGAGCTGTTTTTT.

The chain uses TRBV5-5 and TRBJ2-2; D call uncertain. The germline V gene encodes CDR1 SGHKS and CDR2 YYEKEE (reference sequence). This CDR3 comprises 12 residues. V was trimmed by 2 bases and J by 5 bases, leaving 4 bases between them. CDR3 protein: CASSFGTGELFF. In DNA form, the CDR3 reads TGTGCCAGCAGCTTCGGGACCGGGGAGCTGTTTTTT. Variable domain in full (rest from reference TRBV5-5 and TRBJ2-2): DAGVTQSPTHLIKTRGQQVTLRCSPISGHKSVSWYQQVLGQGPQFIFQYYEKEERGRGNFPDRFSARQFPNYSSELNVNALLLGDSALYLCASSFGTGELFFGEGSRLTVL.

The chain carries TRBV5-1 and TRBJ2-3; 7 bases fit TRBD1. The CDR3 contains 14 residues. CDR1 SGHRS and CDR2 YFSETQ come from the germline V gene. V lost 0 bases to trimming and J lost 5 bases; unmatched junction nucleotides: 3. The CDR3 DNA is TGCGCCAGCAGCTTGGTAACAGGGGAAGATACGCAGTATTTT. It specifies CASSLVTGEDTQYF.

The V gene is TRBV4-1, the J gene TRBJ1-4; unclear D gene. Per the germline V gene, CDR1 is MGHRA and CDR2 is YSYEKL. The CDR3 runs to 15 residues. Trimming left V 3 bases short and J 8 bases short, with 16 bases between. This chain's CDR3 is CASSHQGERLEKLFF. CDR3 in DNA: TGCGCCAGCAGCCACCAAGGAGAACGGTTGGAAAAACTGTTTTTT.

This chain uses TRBV9 with TRBJ2-3; 12 nucleotides match TRBD1. This CDR3 spans 16 amino acids. Trimming took 6 bases from V and 2 from J; bases not matched to a gene: 7. The germline CDR1 and CDR2 sequences are SGDLS and YYNGEE. This chain's CDR3 is CASTGTGGSVTDTQYF. CDR3 in DNA: TGTGCCAGCACCGGGACAGGGGGCTCGGTCACAGATACGCAGTATTTT. The whole variable domain, remainder taken from reference TRBV9 and TRBJ2-3, is DSGVTQTPKHLITATGQRVTLRCSPRSGDLSVYWYQQSLDQGLQFLIQYYNGEERAKGNILERFSAQQFPDLHSELNLSSLELGDSALYFCASTGTGGSVTDTQYFGPGTRLTVL.

The genes are TRBV7-2 and TRBJ2-1; D remains ambiguous. The CDR3 totals 16 residues. Germline V lookup: CDR1 SGHTA, CDR2 FQGNSA. Trimming took off 6 bases at V and 0 bases at J, with 15 bases between the two ends. The DNA of the CDR3 is TGTGCCAGCAGGCTCGGCATAGCCAACTCCTACAATGAGCAGTTCTTC. Protein product: CASRLGIANSYNEQFF.

The CDR3 DNA reads TGTGCCAGCAGTCTTACGACTCTTCAGCCCCAGCATTTT. Translated, it gives CASSLTTLQPQHF. This chain links TRBV28 with TRBJ1-5, with D hard to call. The CDR3 spans 13 residues. The V gene's germline CDR1 is MDHEN and CDR2 SYDVKM. V dropped 5 bases and J dropped 6 bases, with 11 bases sitting between them. Using reference TRBV28 and TRBJ1-5 for the parts outside the CDR3, the full variable domain is DVKVTQSSRYLVKRTGEKVFLECVQDMDHENMFWYRQDPGLGLRLIYFSYDVKMKEKGDIPEGYSVSREKKERFSLILESASTNQTSMYLCASSLTTLQPQHFGDGTRLSIL.

V usage is TRBV7-2 and J usage is TRBJ2-5; 11 nucleotides line up with TRBD1. The CDR3 runs to 15 residues. Germline V gene data show CDR1 as SGHTA and CDR2 as FQGNSA. Trimming at V came to 5 bases and at J to 3 bases, leaving 5 bases not matched to a gene. CDR3 sequence (DNA): TGTGCCAGCAGCACCGGGACAGGGGGTAAAGAGACCCAGTACTTC. Residues: CASSTGTGGKETQYF.

The rearrangement links TRBV30 to TRBJ2-1, with TRBD2 identical over 16 bases. Trimming at V came to 4 bases and at J to 4 bases, leaving 13 bases not matched to a gene. CDR1 is GTSNPN and CDR2 is SVGIG in the germline V gene (reference sequence). The CDR3 length is 19 residues. The CDR3 DNA follows: TGTGCCTGGATGGGGACTAGCGGGGGGGTAGGGTTTCCGTACAATGAGCAGTTCTTC. This encodes CAWMGTSGGVGFPYNEQFF. The full variable domain, its missing parts supplied by reference TRBV30 and TRBJ2-1, is SQTIHQWPATLVQPVGSPLSLECTVEGTSNPNLYWYRQAAGRGLQLLFYSVGIGQISSEVPQNLSASRPQDRQFILSSKKLLLSDSGFYLCAWMGTSGGVGFPYNEQFFGPGTRLTVL.

This rearrangement joins TRBV5-1 to TRBJ2-1; TRBD2 aligns across 11 bases. Germline V CDR1 and CDR2: SGHRS, YFSETQ. CDR3 size: 16 residues. V shed 0 bases, J shed 5 bases, and the junction held 4 bases outside the gene matches. In DNA form, the CDR3 reads TGCGCCAGCAGCTTGGCCCCTAGCGGGGGGAACAATGAGCAGTTCTTC. It specifies CASSLAPSGGNNEQFF.

The chain uses TRBV2 and TRBJ1-3; no reliable D call. The germline V and J ends were trimmed by 1 base and 4 bases, with 8 bases remaining between them. CDR3 length: 14 residues. Germline V gene lookup returns CDR1 SNHLY and CDR2 FYNNEI. DNA of the CDR3: TGTGCCAGCAGTGAAGGAGGGAGAGGAAACACCATATATTTT. Its protein is CASSEGGRGNTIYF.